This entry lists 15 T cell receptor beta chains sequenced from one sample in a study of T cell clones after liver transplantation (dated 2019 in TCRdb). Library prep was done by the immunoSEQ multiplex PCR assay. TCRdb mirrors the immuneACCESS table, restricted to in-frame sequences. Some clones are absent from its copies; in checked studies, under half trace to an unresolved V gene, and the reason for the others is unknown. For this sample there are just under 60,000 clones; approximately 70% appear just once. In total, the top ten clones hold about 3% of the sample. Sequenced material: CD4+ T cells from blood, taken at the approximately 15-month timepoint. The receptors were gathered from a human patient who received a liver transplant. After a transplant, not all T cells may be the patient's own; some may come from the graft donor.

The chain uses TRBV27 and TRBJ2-1, with a weak D call TRBD1 (6 bases). The germline V and J ends were trimmed by 7 bases and 0 bases, with 13 bases remaining between them. The CDR3 length is 15 residues. Germline loops: CDR1 MNHEY, CDR2 SMNVEV (reference sequence). CDR3 loop: CASNLEGGSYNEQFF. CDR3 DNA: TGTGCCAGCAACCTAGAAGGGGGCTCCTACAATGAGCAGTTCTTC.

This chain's CDR3 is CASSAQGPGYGYTF. CDR3 nucleotides: TGTGCCAGCAGCGCCCAGGGGCCAGGCTATGGCTACACCTTC. V gene TRBV28 combines with J gene TRBJ1-2; D is perhaps TRBD1 (6 bases). The CDR3 spans 14 residues. Per germline, CDR1 MDHEN and CDR2 SYDVKM. Between the trimmed V and J ends, which lost 6 bases and 4 bases, there was a span of 15 bases.

This clone has just one count. The gene calls are TRBV30 and TRBJ1-1, with D possibly being TRBD1 (5 bases). Germline CDR1 GTSNPN, CDR2 SVGIG (reference sequence). V was clipped by 5 bases and J by 0 bases, with 16 bases between them. CDR3 size: 15 residues. As DNA, the CDR3 is TGTGCCTGGGGGGGTACGGGACGGGTGAACACTGAAGCTTTCTTT. Amino acid sequence: CAWGGTGRVNTEAFF.

The rearrangement links TRBV28 to TRBJ1-5; D remains unclear. CDR3 length: 17 amino acids. V lost 8 bases and J 1 base, leaving 21 bases between the germline ends. CDR1 and CDR2 (germline): MDHEN, SYDVKM. CDR3 DNA sequence: TGTGCCAGCCGAGACCCAACGAAGGGTGCGAGCAATCAGCCCCAGCATTTT. This gives the protein CASRDPTKGASNQPQHF.

The chain links TRBV7-9 to TRBJ1-1; perhaps TRBD1 as D (5 bases). This CDR3 spans 16 amino acids. V shed 3 bases and J shed 4 bases, with 18 bases lying between them. In germline, CDR1 is SEHNR, CDR2 FQNEAQ (reference sequence). In DNA, the CDR3 is TGTGCCAGCAGCTTTTTTTCCGGGGGTGCGGCCACTGAAGCTTTCTTT. Residues: CASSFFSGGAATEAFF.

V usage is TRBV5-4 and J usage is TRBJ2-1; possibly TRBD1 or TRBD2 for D (5 bases each). V gave up 3 bases and J gave up 6 bases, with 13 bases separating them. Germline lookup yields CDR1 SGHNT and CDR2 YYREEE (reference sequence). The CDR3 runs to 14 residues. The CDR3 DNA reads as TGTGCCAGCAGCTCCGAAGCAGGGAGCAATGAGCAGTTCTTC. Translating gives CASSSEAGSNEQFF.

The genes are TRBV19 and TRBJ2-2, with D perhaps matching TRBD1 (5 bases). Trimming shortened V by 7 bases and J by 4 bases, and 22 bases separated the two germline ends. The CDR3 totals 17 residues. In germline, CDR1 is LNHDA, CDR2 SQIVND (reference sequence). CDR3 sequence (DNA): TGTGCCAGTACCCCATTCCCTCGGCAGGGATCCACCGGGGAGCTGTTTTTT. This gives the protein CASTPFPRQGSTGELFF.

V is TRBV18 and J is TRBJ2-7; D may correspond to TRBD1 or TRBD2 (5 bases each). In germline, CDR1 is KGHSH, CDR2 LQKENI. This CDR3 contains 14 residues. Trimming removed 0 bases at V and 5 bases at J, with 11 bases between. The CDR3, as DNA: TGTGCCAGCTCACCACCGGGTCGGGGCAACGAGCAGTACTTC. It translates to CASSPPGRGNEQYF.

The J gene is TRBJ2-7, the V gene TRBV4-3; TRBD1 matches 10 bases. The CDR3 consists of 15 residues. Germline V gene lookup returns CDR1 LGHNA and CDR2 YSLEER. The ends lost 1 base at V and 0 bases at J; junction bases unmatched: 0. DNA for the CDR3: TGCGCCAGCAGCCAAGGGACAGGGGGCTCCTACGAGCAGTACGTC. It encodes CASSQGTGGSYEQYV.

This chain joins TRBV4-1 and TRBJ2-3; D is undetermined. V lost 0 bases, J lost 0 bases, and 10 bases lay in between. Germline V gives CDR1 MGHRA, CDR2 YSYEKL. The CDR3 spans 16 residues. This CDR3 reads CASSQDRLLSTDTQYF. As DNA, the CDR3 is TGCGCCAGCAGCCAAGATCGACTCCTTAGCACAGATACGCAGTATTTT.

V is TRBV30 and J is TRBJ2-1; 12 nucleotides align to TRBD1. Trimming took 3 bases from V and 10 from J; bases not matched to a gene: 7. The germline V gene encodes CDR1 GTSNPN and CDR2 SVGIG (reference sequence). The CDR3 has 14 residues. The CDR3 here is CAWSSGTGGLEQFF. The CDR3 nucleotides read TGTGCCTGGAGCTCCGGGACAGGGGGCTTAGAGCAGTTCTTC.

This clone is labeled as medium-sized. The chain has TRBV7-2 and TRBJ2-1, with 8 positions matching TRBD2. Trimming at V came to 5 bases and at J to 4 bases, leaving 7 bases not matched to a gene. The CDR3 has 15 amino acids. Germline values: CDR1 SGHTA, CDR2 FQGNSA. This chain's CDR3 is CASSLTSGQYNEQFF. CDR3 in DNA: TGTGCCAGCAGCCTTACTAGCGGACAGTACAATGAGCAGTTCTTC.

CDR3 in amino acids: CASSLLHEQFF. CDR3 nucleotides: TGTGCCAGCAGCCTACTCCATGAGCAGTTCTTC. The chain recombines TRBV28 with TRBJ2-1; D uncertain. The CDR3 runs 11 residues. Per germline, CDR1 MDHEN and CDR2 SYDVKM. V gave up 6 bases and J gave up 8 bases, with 8 bases separating them.

The chain employs TRBV27 and TRBJ2-1; TRBD1 matches 12 bases. Germline V CDR1 and CDR2: MNHEY, SMNVEV (reference sequence). The ends lost 7 bases at V and 4 bases at J; junction bases unmatched: 5. The CDR3 has 15 residues. The CDR3 spells CASTPGQGAYNEQFF. The CDR3 DNA reads as TGTGCCAGCACTCCGGGACAGGGGGCTTACAATGAGCAGTTCTTC.

The V and J genes are TRBV5-5 and TRBJ2-1; 12 bases are shared with TRBD2. J gave up 5 bases and V 6 bases, and 3 bases lay outside the gene matches. This CDR3 has 14 residues. Germline CDR1 reads SGHKS; CDR2 reads YYEKEE (reference sequence). The chain's CDR3 is CASKWTSGNNEQFF. In DNA, the CDR3 is TGTGCCAGCAAATGGACTAGCGGGAACAATGAGCAGTTCTTC.